Sequencing of this T cell receptor (beta chain) was carried out in a study of shared clonotypes between healthy human individuals (dated by TCRdb to the early 2020s). Regarding the complete study: The cohort included three men and a couple of women between 18 and 49 years of age. For each donor, CD4 naive and CD4 memory were each given three plates, CD8 naive was given two plates, and CD8 memory was given one plate. The study deeply sequenced blood TCR repertoires of about five healthy adults to estimate repertoire size and the extent of clonotype sharing between individuals. To increase sequencing depth and limit assay-specific biases, different laboratories used diverse techniques to prepare libraries and sequence TCR repertoires. Between about 0.85 and 9.5 billion PBMCs per donor were obtained by leukapheresis. The full study reports these points: Even with the large sequencing depth, rarefaction of the sorted-subset datasets indicated that sequencing was incomplete. The genetic and exposure-history diversity represented was limited by the small number of donors. Based on pairwise subsampling, the degree of clonotype sharing among donors was expected to be affected by sequencing depth. Clonotypes shared by all four sorted-subset donors showed higher generation probabilities than non-shared clonotypes. Naive subsets generally had larger estimated clonotype richness than memory subsets. Sampling was limited to blood, and TCR repertoires in tissue likely differ from TCR repertoires in blood. Across several donors, roughly 5% of naive CD4, around 3.5% of naive CD8, about 2% of memory CD4, and under 0.45% of memory CD8 clonotypes were shared.

Donors were healthy HIV-negative adults with no recently reported acute infections or vaccinations. Every donor was a Caucasian adult living in Nashville, Tennessee, USA. CD4+ T cells were enriched through magnetic negative selection, after which naive cells were positively selected on CD45RA and the remaining negative fraction served as the memory subset. Blood was collected by leukapheresis, and PBMCs were isolated by Ficoll-Histopaque density gradient centrifugation and then cryopreserved in liquid nitrogen vapor phase. Purity and quantity of every magnetically sorted T cell population were checked by analytical flow cytometry. Each sorted fraction had its genomic DNA isolated and then quantified by UV absorbance on a Nanodrop 2000c. Using the deep immunoSEQ assay, TCR CDR3 regions were amplified from genomic DNA by multiplex PCR. For each cell subset, the extracted genomic DNA was distributed evenly across all wells of several immunoSEQ 96-well plates, and each plate served as one replicate. For sorted subsets, each replicate PCR was loaded with 150 to 250 ng genomic DNA, equivalent to 25,000 to 35,000 T cell genomes. The purified libraries were quantified using a Qubit 3.0 fluorometer, sized with a Bioanalyzer 2100, and then quantified again using the KAPA Library Quantification kit. A separate single-read 150-cycle Illumina NextSeq 550 flow cell was used to sequence each immunoSEQ 96-well plate. The published analysis was carried out like this. The immunoSEQ output contained only junctional sequences without quality scores, so filtering could not match that applied to full-length reads. To assign V/J genes and CDR3, sequences were annotated against IMGT germline references using PyIR, a Python wrapper for IgBLAST v1.9. Reads were removed for weak V/J assignments (E-value above 1e-6), missing CDR3, stop codons, out-of-frame junctions, or ambiguous translated residues. V3J clonotypes were defined by identical inferred V gene, J gene, and CDR3 amino acid sequence. Percentage overlap between repertoires was computed as shared unique clonotypes divided by the size of the smaller repertoire. Richness of each repertoire was evaluated using RTK rarefaction, the Chao1 estimator, and Recon v2.1 estimates of unobserved clonotypes. Generation probabilities were computed with OLGA for all TCRbeta clonotypes obtained by the gDNA method from four donors. Sourced from immuneACCESS, this table was stored by TCRdb with only in-frame sequences that have V and J called. A share of the clones is absent; for the studies checked, an unresolved V gene accounts for under half, and the remainder has no known explanation. V and J calls and clone size follow that table, whereas D and trimming were derived from the DNA. Within this sample are some 2,000,000 clones, with roughly 95% of them counted one time only. More than 0.1% of the sample is taken by the ten largest.

There are 16 amino acids in the CDR3, from cysteine to phenylalanine inclusive. Just CDR3 DNA is preserved here, 48 bases in frame from base 1. This clone was observed once. No cognate antigen has been identified for it. No base quality information exists; no much larger clone differs at one position. The origin of this receptor is a man aged 18 to 30 in good health. The specimen was naive CD4+ T cells sorted from blood. In light of the paper, this sample's cell subset or site label describes: CD45RA+ positively selected. The V and J genes are TRBV12-2 and TRBJ1-1. TRBV12-2 is designated a pseudogene. The CDR3 sequence is CASPQMEGGLNTEAFF. The nucleotide sequence reads as follows: TGTGCAAGTCCACAGATGGAGGGGGGCTTGAACACTGAAGCTTTCTTT.